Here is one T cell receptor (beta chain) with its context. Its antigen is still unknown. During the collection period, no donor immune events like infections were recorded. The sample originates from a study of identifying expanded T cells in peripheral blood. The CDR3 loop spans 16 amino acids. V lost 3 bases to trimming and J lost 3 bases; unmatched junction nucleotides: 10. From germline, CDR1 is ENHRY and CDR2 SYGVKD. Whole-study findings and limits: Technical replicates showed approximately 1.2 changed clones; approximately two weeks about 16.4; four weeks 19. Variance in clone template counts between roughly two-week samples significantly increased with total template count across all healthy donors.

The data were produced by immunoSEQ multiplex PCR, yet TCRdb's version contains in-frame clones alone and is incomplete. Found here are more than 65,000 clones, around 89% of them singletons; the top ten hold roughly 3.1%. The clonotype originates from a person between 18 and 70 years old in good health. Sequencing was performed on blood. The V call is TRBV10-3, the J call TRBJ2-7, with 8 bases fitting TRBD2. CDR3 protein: CAISDSRAGAVYEQYF. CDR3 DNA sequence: TGTGCCATCAGTGACTCCAGAGCGGGAGCCGTCTACGAGCAGTACTTC.